The 7 T cell receptor beta chains below all came from one sample that was sequenced in a study of blood T cell repertoires in COVID-19. TCRdb's copy holds only in-frame clones and misses some; the assay was immunoSEQ multiplex PCR. The sample carries 240,000 or so clones, nearly 90% recorded once. What was sequenced was peripheral blood. The receptors were sampled from a woman in her 30s with acute or convalescent COVID-19.

The chain recombines TRBV10-1 with TRBJ1-4, with D perhaps TRBD1 (5 bases). CDR3 size: 12 residues. Per the germline V gene, CDR1 is WNHNN and CDR2 is SYGVQD (reference sequence). Trimming stripped 8 bases from V and 1 base from J, with 5 bases between. CDR3 DNA sequence: TGCGCCAGCGGACAAACTAATGAAAAACTGTTTTTT. This codes for CASGQTNEKLFF.

This chain links TRBV18 with TRBJ2-7, with TRBD2 identical over 12 bases. CDR3 length: 19 amino acids. J gave up 3 bases and V 2 bases, and 14 bases lay outside the gene matches. The germline CDR1 and CDR2 sequences are KGHSH and LQKENI. The CDR3 reads CASSPTPQASGRESYEQYF. The CDR3 region has the DNA TGTGCCAGCTCACCAACCCCCCAGGCTAGCGGGAGGGAAAGCTACGAGCAGTACTTC.

This chain connects TRBV7-8 to TRBJ1-5; D unclear. This CDR3 has 16 residues. Trimming cost V 1 base and J 0 bases, with 10 bases left between them. Germline lookup yields CDR1 SGHVS and CDR2 FQNEAQ. DNA for the CDR3: TGTGCCAGCAGCTTAGACACCCCACATAGCAATCAGCCCCAGCATTTT. Its translation: CASSLDTPHSNQPQHF.

The chain carries TRBV5-1 and TRBJ2-7; the match to TRBD1 covers 10 bases. Per the germline V gene, CDR1 is SGHRS and CDR2 is YFSETQ. This CDR3 spans 15 amino acids. V gave up 3 bases and J gave up 3 bases; unmatched junction bases: 6. Here the CDR3 DNA reads TGCGCCAGCAGCTCACAGGGACAGGGGTACTACGAGCAGTACTTC. It codes for CASSSQGQGYYEQYF.

V and J are TRBV9 and TRBJ2-7; 7 bases line up with TRBD1. V lost 3 bases and J lost 6; bases outside the gene matches: 15. This CDR3 is 16 amino acids long. Looked up from germline, CDR1 is SGDLS and CDR2 is YYNGEE. The CDR3: CASSERLSGGIREQYF. CDR3 DNA: TGTGCCAGCAGCGAACGGCTTTCAGGGGGAATCCGCGAGCAGTACTTC.

For this clone: An end of the junction does not agree with germline; a read error may underlie this. V usage is TRBV5-8 and J usage is TRBJ2-5; a possible D gene is TRBD2 (6 bases). CDR3 length: 12 amino acids. Germline V gene lookup returns CDR1 SGHTS and CDR2 YDEGEE. CDR3 sequence reads: CASSLGGTWEDF. The CDR3 region has the DNA TGTGCCAGCAGCTTGGGTGGTACATGGGAGGACTTC.

This clone showed up just a few times. CDR3 amino acids: CASSYSLRTGPIPPQHF. The CDR3 nucleotides read TGTGCCAGCAGTTACTCCCTTCGGACAGGGCCGATTCCGCCCCAGCATTTT. This rearrangement joins TRBV6-2 or TRBV6-3 to TRBJ1-5; the match to TRBD1 covers 8 bases. Germline V CDR1 and CDR2: MNHEY, SVGEGT. J was trimmed by 9 bases and V by 0 bases; bases with no gene match: 13. This CDR3 comprises 17 residues.